This T cell receptor beta chain was sequenced during a study of shared clonotypes between healthy human individuals. Study-wide results and limits: Some clonotypes were shared by all four sorted-subset donors, while others were not shared. The non-shared ones had lower generation probabilities than the shared ones.

TCRdb's table, derived via immunoSEQ multiplex PCR, lists solely in-frame clones and lacks some. The sample lists over 1.4 million clones, around 95% occurring once. Concerning this clone itself: What it binds is unknown.

The CDR3 sequence is 13 residues long. The junction had 7 bases not matched to a gene; V was cut back by 10 bases and J by 5 bases. Germline V gene sequence: CDR1 SNHLY, CDR2 FYNNEI. This receptor was identified in a man aged 25 to 40 in good health. The chain has TRBV2 and TRBJ2-2; 7 bases agree with TRBD1. Sequencing was done on a sample of naive CD4+ T cells sorted from blood. The subset: CD45RA+ positively selected. The CDR3 DNA reads as TGTGCCACCCAGGGGGTAGTGACCGGGGAGCTGTTTTTT. Its protein product is CATQGVVTGELFF.